Shown below are 4 T cell receptor beta chains from a single sample sequenced in a study of T cell responses to AZD1222 COVID-19 vaccine. Sequencing was performed with immunoSEQ multiplex PCR; in TCRdb, only in-frame clones are kept and a portion is missing. Of roughly 200,000 clones in the sample, 90% to 95% were seen once. The sequencing used peripheral blood, collected 28 days after the second dose of the MenACWY control vaccine. These receptors all come from an adult who received the MenACWY meningococcal vaccine as a control.

This sequence joins TRBV7-9 and TRBJ1-1; TRBD1 matches at 8 bases. V was pared by 5 bases and J by 1 base, with 6 bases of the junction left unmatched. The germline gives CDR1 SEHNR, CDR2 FQNEAQ (reference sequence). The CDR3 runs 15 residues. The CDR3: CASSARQGSNTEAFF. In DNA form, the CDR3 reads TGTGCCAGCAGCGCGAGACAGGGGTCGAACACTGAAGCTTTCTTT.

Here the CDR3 reads CASSLLQVPETQYF. The CDR3 bases are TGTGCCAGCTCACTACTACAGGTTCCGGAGACCCAGTACTTC. This sequence joins TRBV18 and TRBJ2-5; perhaps TRBD1 as D (5 bases). The CDR3 has 14 amino acids. Trimming pared 4 bases from V and 5 bases from J, leaving 14 bases between. Germline values: CDR1 KGHSH, CDR2 LQKENI.

The V call is TRBV7-8, the J call TRBJ2-3, with 8 bases aligning to TRBD1. The CDR3 spans 13 residues. Per germline, CDR1 SGHVS and CDR2 FQNEAQ. Losses at the gene ends were 6 bases for V and 1 base for J; bases not matched to a gene: 0. In DNA, the CDR3 is TGTGCCAGCAGGGACAGGGGCACAGATACGCAGTATTTT. Translation gives CASRDRGTDTQYF.

The J gene is TRBJ2-1, the V gene TRBV30, with TRBD1 matching over 8 bases. Germline lookup yields CDR1 GTSNPN and CDR2 SVGIG (reference sequence). With 0 bases clipped from V and 7 bases from J, the junction kept 11 bases outside the gene matches. This CDR3 spans 16 amino acids. The CDR3 sequence is CAWSVDRGPGENEQFF. CDR3 coding DNA: TGTGCCTGGAGTGTCGACAGGGGCCCAGGGGAGAATGAGCAGTTCTTC. Supplemented by reference TRBV30 and TRBJ2-1, the full variable domain reads SQTIHQWPATLVQPVGSPLSLECTVEGTSNPNLYWYRQAAGRGLQLLFYSVGIGQISSEVPQNLSASRPQDRQFILSSKKLLLSDSGFYLCAWSVDRGPGENEQFFGPGTRLTVL.